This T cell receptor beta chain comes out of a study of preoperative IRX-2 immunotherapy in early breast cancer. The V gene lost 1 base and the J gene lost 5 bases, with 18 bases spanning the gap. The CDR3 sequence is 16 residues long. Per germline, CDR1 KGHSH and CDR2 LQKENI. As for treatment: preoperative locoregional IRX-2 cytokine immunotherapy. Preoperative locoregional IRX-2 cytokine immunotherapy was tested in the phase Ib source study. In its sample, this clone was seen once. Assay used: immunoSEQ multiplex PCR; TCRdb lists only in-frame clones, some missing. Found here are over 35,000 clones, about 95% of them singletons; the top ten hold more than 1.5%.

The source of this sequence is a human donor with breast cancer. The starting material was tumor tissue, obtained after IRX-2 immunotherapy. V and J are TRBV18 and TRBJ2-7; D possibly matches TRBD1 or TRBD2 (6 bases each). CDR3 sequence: CASSPLGSQGINEQYF. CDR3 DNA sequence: TGTGCCAGCTCACCACTCGGGAGCCAGGGGATCAACGAGCAGTACTTC.